The rows below give T cell receptor beta chains drawn from one sample of a study of identical twins' blood T cells. MiXCR was run by TCRdb on the 5' RACE reads, yielding one entry per CDR3 protein. The repertoire holds a few hundred thousand distinct CDR3 sequences, with 28% as singletons. The sequenced sample consisted of PBMCs. Receptors were obtained from a woman aged 18-55 years in good health. Each CDR3 is given with its conserved first and last residue. A D gene is named only where the DNA matches it firmly. Rows may omit the clone size; those that give it use once, few, many or a size class.

d_gene,j_gene,abundance,v_gene,CDR3nt,CDR3aa
TRBD1,TRBJ2-2,NA,TRBV9,TGTGCCAGCAGCGTAGCCCAGGGGGCATTTAGTGCCGGGGAGCTGTTTTTT,CASSVAQGAFSAGELFF
NA,TRBJ2-5,few,TRBV9,TGTGCCAGCAGCTCCACAAACAGGGAGACCCAGTACTTC,CASSSTNRETQYF
TRBD1,TRBJ1-1,many,TRBV9,TGTGCCAGCAGCGAGGGGACAGGGTTGAACACTGAAGCTTTCTTT,CASSEGTGLNTEAFF
NA,TRBJ1-1,few,TRBV5-1,TGCGCCGGCAGCTTCGCGGGGAACACTGAAGCTTTCTTT,CAGSFAGNTEAFF
NA,TRBJ1-6,NA,TRBV3-1,TGTGCCTGCAGCCTTGGGGGTTTCGATTCACCCCTCCACTTT,CACSLGGFDSPLHF
NA,TRBJ2-2,few,TRBV5-1,TGCGCCAGCAACGAGGCTAGCTCATCCGGGGAGCTGTTTTTT,CASNEASSSGELFF
NA,TRBJ2-3,once,TRBV7-9,TGTGCCACCGAAACTAAACCGGGACACGGCCCCACAGATACGCAGTATTTT,CATETKPGHGPTDTQYF
NA,TRBJ1-1,few,TRBV12-3/TRBV12-4,TGTGCCAGCAGATCTATGGGGAACACTGAAGCTTTCTTT,CASRSMGNTEAFF
TRBD1,TRBJ1-1,NA,TRBV29-1,TGCAGCGTTGAAATGACAGGGGGCACTGAAGCTTTCTTT,CSVEMTGGTEAFF
TRBD2,TRBJ2-7,few,TRBV5-1,TGCGCTAGTGATAGCGGGAGTAGTAACGAGCAGTACTTC,CASDSGSSNEQYF
NA,TRBJ1-1,few,TRBV12-3/TRBV12-4,TGTGCCAGCAGTTTTGGCCAGATAACTTTCTTT,CASSFGQITFF
NA,TRBJ1-1,many,TRBV11-2,TGTGCCGGATTTCCCTCCGCAGGCTACACTGAAGCTTTCTTT,CAGFPSAGYTEAFF
TRBD1,TRBJ1-1,many,TRBV18,TGTGCCAGCTCACCAACCGGAACAGGGGCTCCGAACACTGAAGCTTTCTTT,CASSPTGTGAPNTEAFF
NA,TRBJ2-3,NA,TRBV7-8,TGTGCCAGCAGCTTGGATACCGGGACCGCCTACACAGATACGCAGTATTTT,CASSLDTGTAYTDTQYF
TRBD2,TRBJ2-2,NA,TRBV12-3/TRBV12-4,TGTGCCAGCACCCCGGGACTAGACACCGGGGAGCTGTTTTTT,CASTPGLDTGELFF
NA,TRBJ2-1,few,TRBV29-1,TGCAGCGTTGCGGGGCGACGGGACAATGAGCAGTTCTTC,CSVAGRRDNEQFF
TRBD2,TRBJ2-5,NA,TRBV6-2/TRBV6-3,TGTGCCAGCAGCGGACTAGTTGAAGAGACCCAGTACTTC,CASSGLVEETQYF
TRBD2,TRBJ2-2,NA,TRBV20-1,TGCAGTGCTAGAGATCAGGCAGCGGGGGACACCGGGAAGCTGTTTTTT,CSARDQAAGDTGKLFF
NA,TRBJ2-3,NA,TRBV7-9,TGTGCCAGCAGCCTGTATTTGGATACGCAGTATTTT,CASSLYLDTQYF
NA,TRBJ1-2,few,TRBV3-1,TGTGCCAGCAGCCAAGATTACGACAGGACCTATGGCTACACCTTC,CASSQDYDRTYGYTF
TRBD2,TRBJ2-2,NA,TRBV19,TGTGCCAGTAGTTCCCCGGCGGGAGCGAAAAGCGGGGAGCTGTTTTTT,CASSSPAGAKSGELFF
TRBD1,TRBJ2-5,NA,TRBV11-2,TGTGCCAGCAGCTTAGTCCAGACAGGGTGGAAAAAGACCCAGTACTTC,CASSLVQTGWKKTQYF
TRBD1,TRBJ1-4,many,TRBV2,TGTGCCAGCAGGGGACAGGGGCCAGAAAAACTGTTTTTT,CASRGQGPEKLFF
NA,TRBJ1-5,few,TRBV5-5,TGTGCCAGCAGCCCTTCGGGGGGAGGAAGCAATCAGCCCCAGCATTTT,CASSPSGGGSNQPQHF
NA,TRBJ1-1,NA,TRBV20-1,TGCAGTGCTAGGGTGAGGGACACTGAAGCTTTCTTT,CSARVRDTEAFF
TRBD2,TRBJ2-7,NA,TRBV20-1,TGCAGTGCTAGTACTCTAGCGGGAGGTCTGGAGCAGTACTTC,CSASTLAGGLEQYF
NA,TRBJ1-2,few,TRBV9,TGTGCCAGCAGCGTAGAACACCATAACTATGGCTACACCTTC,CASSVEHHNYGYTF
TRBD1,TRBJ2-7,NA,TRBV12-3/TRBV12-4,TGTGCCAGCAGTTTGACAGGGGGCCTATACGAGCAGTACTTC,CASSLTGGLYEQYF
NA,TRBJ1-3,few,TRBV2,TGTGCCAGCCGGGGCAGGGGAGGAAGAAACACCATATATTTT,CASRGRGGRNTIYF
NA,TRBJ1-6,many,TRBV6-4,TGTGCCAGCAGTGAACTAGAGAATTCACCCCTCCACTTT,CASSELENSPLHF
NA,TRBJ1-5,few,TRBV2,TGTGCCGGAAGTATAAGCAATCAGCCCCAGCATTTT,CAGSISNQPQHF
NA,TRBJ2-7,NA,TRBV14,TGTGCCAGCAGCCTTTGGACTACCTCTCCCTACGAGCAGTACTTC,CASSLWTTSPYEQYF
NA,TRBJ2-3,few,TRBV2,TGTGCCAGCAGTCCGGGACTGGGGGCAGATACGCAGTATTTT,CASSPGLGADTQYF
NA,TRBJ2-1,NA,TRBV18,TGTGCCAGCTCACCACTAAGGGAGGTAGGGAATGAGCAGTTCTTC,CASSPLREVGNEQFF
NA,TRBJ1-1,NA,TRBV10-3,TGTGCCATCACCCCAGCCTTCGGGCCGGAGGGGCGCACTGAAGCTTTCTTT,CAITPAFGPEGRTEAFF
NA,TRBJ2-1,few,TRBV28,TGTGCCAGCAGTTTCGGGCTAAGTGAGCAGTTCTTC,CASSFGLSEQFF
NA,TRBJ2-2,NA,TRBV5-5,TGTGCCAGCAGCCCGGCAGTTGGCGGGGAGCTGTTTTTT,CASSPAVGGELFF
TRBD1,TRBJ1-5,NA,TRBV7-9,TGTGCCAGCAGCTACGGACAGGGTGGTCAGCCCCAGCATTTT,CASSYGQGGQPQHF
NA,TRBJ1-2,once,TRBV3-1,TGTGCCAGCAGCCAAGAGAGTGCTAACTATGGCTGCACCTTC,CASSQESANYGCTF
NA,TRBJ1-5,NA,TRBV29-1,TGCAGCGTCGAAGGACAGCAGAAATATCAGCCCCAGCATTTT,CSVEGQQKYQPQHF
NA,TRBJ2-7,few,TRBV30,TGTGCCTGGAGTATGGGGGCAAACTACGAGCAGTACTTC,CAWSMGANYEQYF
NA,TRBJ1-5,NA,TRBV20-1,TGCAGTGCTAGCGATAGCAATCAGCGCCAGCATTTT,CSASDSNQRQHF
NA,TRBJ1-1,few,TRBV7-8,TGTGCCAGCAGCTTAACCCCCAGGGCACTCACTGAAGCTTTCTTT,CASSLTPRALTEAFF
NA,TRBJ1-1,few,TRBV27,TGTGCCAGCAGAAAGTGGCTAATTGGGACTGAAGCTTTCTTT,CASRKWLIGTEAFF
TRBD2,TRBJ2-1,NA,TRBV11-2,TGTGCCAGCAGCTCCAGTGGAAGCGGGGGAGAGCAGTTCTTC,CASSSSGSGGEQFF
NA,TRBJ1-1,NA,TRBV18,TGTGCCAGCTCACCACCGGGGCGTGGCACTGAAACTTTCTTT,CASSPPGRGTETFF
NA,TRBJ1-1,NA,TRBV5-6,TGTGCCAGCAGCCCTGGCGGCGGCGGAGCTTTCTTT,CASSPGGGGAFF
NA,TRBJ1-2,few,TRBV3-1,TGTGCCAGCAGCCAAGGGGCGGATTTCTATGGCTACACCTTC,CASSQGADFYGYTF
NA,TRBJ2-1,few,TRBV20-1,TGCAGTGCTTGGAACCCGTCGGATGAGCAGTTCTTC,CSAWNPSDEQFF
NA,TRBJ2-1,many,TRBV20-1,TGCAGTGCTCCCCGTTTGGGGAACTACAATGAGCAGTTCTTC,CSAPRLGNYNEQFF
NA,TRBJ1-5,NA,TRBV19,TGTGCCGCTCAATCGGCATATAGCAATCAGCCCCAGCGTTTT,CAAQSAYSNQPQRF
TRBD1,TRBJ1-1,few,TRBV19,TGTGCCAGTAGTTACGGGACAGCGAACACTGAAGCTTTCTTT,CASSYGTANTEAFF
NA,TRBJ2-7,NA,TRBV6-5,TGTGCCAGCAGTTACTCGAGTTGGGGCTACGAGCAGTACTTC,CASSYSSWGYEQYF